One sample yielded the 31 T cell receptor beta chains listed below, sequenced in a study of monozygotic twins with inflammatory bowel disease. TCRdb reanalyzed the 5' RACE reads and collapses them to one entry per CDR3 protein, without DNA. Listed are approximately 160,000 distinct CDR3 sequences; around 7% falls within the top ten. The sample comprised blood. The source is a human donor with ulcerative colitis or Crohn's disease, or a healthy co-twin of an affected twin (not recorded which).

The genes are TRBV20-1 and TRBJ1-5; TCRdb selects TRBD1, and the lack of DNA leaves this call unchecked. The CDR3 sequence is 16 residues long. Germline CDR1 and CDR2: DFQATT and SNEGSKA (reference sequence). The CDR3 loop reads CSAVDGTGGYYQPQHF.

The chain's CDR3 is CASSQKNTGELFF. The chain joins TRBV4-2 to TRBJ2-2. Germline values: CDR1 LGHNA, CDR2 YNFKEQ. This CDR3 contains 13 residues.

The chain combines TRBV9 with TRBJ2-7; TCRdb's D call of TRBD1 is untestable without DNA. CDR3 length: 16 residues. Germline CDR1 SGDLS, CDR2 YYNGEE. This chain's CDR3 is CASSVSTGGGSYEQYF.

The chain is built from TRBV7-2 and TRBJ2-3; TCRdb picks TRBD2, but there is no DNA to check that call. Looked up from germline, CDR1 is SGHTA and CDR2 is FQGNSA. The CDR3 is made up of 15 amino acids. The CDR3 reads CASSFPAGDTDTQYF.

V is TRBV28 and J is TRBJ1-5; the D gene TCRdb calls, TRBD1, cannot be checked with no DNA. There are 17 residues in the CDR3. Germline CDR1 MDHEN, CDR2 SYDVKM. The CDR3 sequence is CASSNQDRLFVNQPQHF.

This chain uses TRBV7-2 with TRBJ2-7; TCRdb outputs TRBD1, but without DNA this stays unchecked. The CDR3 sequence is 14 residues long. Germline V gene lookup returns CDR1 SGHTA and CDR2 FQGNSA. This chain's CDR3 is CASSSQGLAYEQYF.

The chain combines TRBV2 with TRBJ2-2; the D call from TCRdb, TRBD2, cannot be confirmed without DNA. The germline gives CDR1 SNHLY, CDR2 FYNNEI. The CDR3 sequence is 15 residues long. CDR3 protein: CASSLAEGRTGELFF.

The chain has TRBV29-1 and TRBJ2-7. The germline V gene encodes CDR1 SQVTM and CDR2 ANQGSEA. This CDR3 region has 12 residues. This CDR3 is CSVETDSYEQYF.

The chain uses TRBV3-1 and TRBJ1-1; TCRdb outputs TRBD1, but without DNA this stays unchecked. CDR3 length: 13 residues. Germline V gene lookup returns CDR1 LGHDT and CDR2 YNNKEL (reference sequence). Here the CDR3 reads CASTLGGTTEAFF.

V and J are TRBV30 and TRBJ1-1. CDR1 and CDR2 (germline): GTSNPN, SVGIG (reference sequence). The CDR3 is 13 amino acids. The CDR3 sequence: CAWSRQSNTEAFF.

This chain joins TRBV6-5 and TRBJ1-4; TCRdb returns TRBD1, unconfirmable since there is no DNA. Germline CDR1 is MNHEY and CDR2 is SVGAGI. The CDR3 spans 16 residues. The CDR3 sequence is CASSYRTGSIIGKLFF.

The genes are TRBV13 and TRBJ1-5; TCRdb selects TRBD1, and the lack of DNA leaves this call unchecked. Germline CDR1 is PRHDT and CDR2 is FYEKMQ (reference sequence). CDR3 length equals 17 residues. The CDR3 reads CASSRTGTGSRYQPQHF.

The V and J genes are TRBV20-1 and TRBJ1-1. Looked up from germline, CDR1 is DFQATT and CDR2 is SNEGSKA (reference sequence). This CDR3 has 12 residues. The chain's CDR3 is CRVIGGYTEAFF.

The genes are TRBV20-1 and TRBJ2-5; TCRdb's assignment of TRBD1 cannot be checked, as there is no DNA. Per germline, CDR1 DFQATT and CDR2 SNEGSKA (reference sequence). The CDR3 is 15 amino acids. CDR3 amino acids: CSVSRGTGWEETQYF.

The chain combines TRBV27 with TRBJ1-1; TCRdb returns TRBD1, unconfirmable since there is no DNA. Germline-derived CDR1 and CDR2 are MNHEY and SMNVEV (reference sequence). The length of the CDR3 is 16 residues. CDR3 protein: CASSTSSGQGYTEAFF.

The chain couples TRBV5-1 to TRBJ2-3; the D call from TCRdb, TRBD1, cannot be confirmed without DNA. This CDR3 has 14 amino acids. Germline V gives CDR1 SGHRS, CDR2 YFSETQ. The CDR3 protein is CASGRDSYTDTQYF. The full variable domain, rest sourced from reference TRBV5-1 and TRBJ2-3, is KAGVTQTPRYLIKTRGQQVTLSCSPISGHRSVSWYQQTPGQGLQFLFEYFSETQRNKGNFPGRFSGRQFSNSRSEMNVSTLELGDSALYLCASGRDSYTDTQYFGPGTRLTVL.

V usage is TRBV7-6 and J usage is TRBJ2-5; TCRdb's D gene call, TRBD2, goes unchecked for lack of DNA. The germline V gene encodes CDR1 SGHVS and CDR2 FNYEAQ. CDR3 size: 16 residues. The CDR3 reads CASSSNPGLAAETQYF.

This chain uses TRBV7-2 with TRBJ2-1; with no DNA, the TCRdb D assignment of TRBD2 cannot be verified. Germline values: CDR1 SGHTA, CDR2 FQGNSA. This CDR3 comprises 14 residues. CDR3 loop: CASTPPTSYNEQFF.

The rearrangement joins TRBV10-3 to TRBJ1-3. The CDR3 has 15 amino acids. Germline CDR1 and CDR2: ENHRY and SYGVKD. The CDR3 loop reads CAISAEPGLGNTIYF.

The gene calls are TRBV6-5 and TRBJ1-6; the D gene TCRdb calls, TRBD1, cannot be checked with no DNA. Per germline, CDR1 MNHEY and CDR2 SVGAGI. This CDR3 is 14 amino acids long. This chain's CDR3 is CASSFEQGNSPLHF.

The V and J genes are TRBV6-1 and TRBJ1-1. Germline V gives CDR1 MNHNS, CDR2 SASEGT. The CDR3 runs to 15 residues. CDR3 in amino acids: CASLASPWVHTEAFF.

The chain couples TRBV6-5 to TRBJ2-1. The CDR3 length is 14 residues. Germline lookup yields CDR1 MNHEY and CDR2 SVGAGI. The CDR3 spells CASSYSTESDEQFF.

The rearrangement links TRBV5-5 to TRBJ2-5; no DNA is available, so the TRBD2 call from TCRdb remains unchecked. The CDR3 has 16 amino acids. From germline, CDR1 is SGHKS and CDR2 YYEKEE (reference sequence). Here the CDR3 reads CASSLYRLAGQETQYF.

The V and J genes are TRBV10-3 and TRBJ2-5. CDR1 and CDR2 from the germline V gene are ENHRY and SYGVKD. The CDR3 has 14 residues. CDR3 loop: CAISVFRDQETQYF.

The chain carries TRBV7-2 and TRBJ2-7; TCRdb picks TRBD2, but there is no DNA to check that call. The length of the CDR3 is 16 residues. Germline V gives CDR1 SGHTA, CDR2 FQGNSA. The CDR3 sequence is CASSTPREGTSYEQYF.

The rearrangement links TRBV18 to TRBJ1-1. The length of the CDR3 is 12 residues. From germline, CDR1 is KGHSH and CDR2 LQKENI. CDR3 protein: CASSPTVGEAFF.

V gene TRBV10-3 combines with J gene TRBJ2-1; TCRdb calls TRBD2, which cannot be checked without DNA. This CDR3 spans 17 amino acids. Germline V lookup: CDR1 ENHRY, CDR2 SYGVKD. The CDR3 loop is CAIKVRAGLAGTDEQFF.

This chain connects TRBV29-1 to TRBJ1-1; with no DNA, the TCRdb D assignment of TRBD1 cannot be verified. The CDR3 sequence is 13 residues long. CDR1 is SQVTM, CDR2 ANQGSEA, per germline. CDR3: CSVEIPGRVEAFF.

The rearrangement uses TRBV29-1 and TRBJ1-1; the D call of TRBD1 rests on TCRdb alone, since no DNA is present to check it. Germline V lookup: CDR1 SQVTM, CDR2 ANQGSEA. The CDR3 length is 13 residues. The CDR3 loop is CSVPIPRDTEAFF.

The J gene is TRBJ1-1, the V gene TRBV5-1; TCRdb's D call, TRBD1, is unchecked because there is no DNA. The CDR3 runs to 13 residues. Germline V CDR1 and CDR2: SGHRS, YFSETQ. The CDR3 sequence is CASSEQGNTEAFF.

V and J are TRBV5-1 and TRBJ2-2. CDR1 is SGHRS, CDR2 YFSETQ, per germline. The CDR3 is 15 residues long. CDR3 loop: CASSLAGRHTGELFF.